This entry lists 13 T cell receptor beta chains sequenced from one sample in a study of cytotoxic CD8 clonotypes in ibrutinib-treated CLL. Sequencing used immunoSEQ multiplex PCR; TCRdb keeps in-frame clones, though not all of them. The table includes about 50,000 clones, roughly 54% detected once. The sequenced sample was PBMCs, obtained at disease progression, from a patient treated with ibrutinib. These receptors were taken from a human donor with chronic lymphocytic leukemia.

The V call is TRBV29-1, the J call TRBJ2-1; possible D gene TRBD2, 6 bases. This CDR3 has 14 amino acids. V lost 4 bases and J 2 bases, leaving 12 bases between the germline ends. CDR1 is SQVTM, CDR2 ANQGSEA, per germline. The CDR3 sequence: CSVVRGTTYNEQFF. CDR3 DNA sequence: TGCAGCGTTGTACGCGGGACGACCTACAATGAGCAGTTCTTC.

The gene calls are TRBV29-1 and TRBJ1-2; TRBD1 agrees at 11 bases. Germline CDR1 reads SQVTM; CDR2 reads ANQGSEA. The V segment lost 7 bases and the J segment 6 bases; nucleotides outside the gene matches: 7. The CDR3 extends over 13 amino acids. The CDR3 loop reads CSAITGQGDGYTF. CDR3 DNA sequence: TGCAGCGCGATCACGGGACAGGGGGATGGCTACACCTTC.

This clone was counted only a few times. V gene TRBV5-1 combines with J gene TRBJ1-6; D ambiguous. The CDR3 extends over 13 amino acids. Germline loops: CDR1 SGHRS, CDR2 YFSETQ. Trimming pared 4 bases from V and 6 bases from J, leaving 8 bases between. CDR3: CASSGDGNSPLHF. The CDR3 bases are TGCGCCAGCAGCGGAGACGGTAATTCACCCCTCCACTTT.

V is TRBV27 and J is TRBJ1-2, with D possibly being TRBD1 (6 bases). The CDR3 contains 15 residues. Germline V gene lookup returns CDR1 MNHEY and CDR2 SMNVEV (reference sequence). Between the trimmed V and J ends, which lost 3 bases and 4 bases, there was a span of 15 bases. As DNA, the CDR3 is TGTGCCAGCAGTTTGCTAGGGGGGTCAAGCTATGGCTACACCTTC. It encodes CASSLLGGSSYGYTF.

On this clone: This specimen includes other DNA sequences encoding the same CDR3. The chain combines TRBV18 with TRBJ2-7; D call uncertain. This CDR3 is 12 amino acids long. Germline V gene sequence: CDR1 KGHSH, CDR2 LQKENI. Trimming left V 3 bases short and J 0 bases short, with 3 bases between. The CDR3 sequence: CASSPSSYEQYF. CDR3 coding DNA: TGTGCCAGCTCACCTAGCTCCTACGAGCAGTACTTC.

This clone was detected a few times. The rearrangement joins TRBV30 to TRBJ2-3; D uncertain. This CDR3 contains 11 residues. Trimming shortened V by 5 bases and J by 6 bases, and 9 bases separated the two germline ends. Germline V CDR1 and CDR2: GTSNPN, SVGIG (reference sequence). CDR3 region: CAWFSVDTQYF. The CDR3 DNA reads as TGTGCCTGGTTCTCCGTGGATACGCAGTATTTT.

V gene TRBV5-6 combines with J gene TRBJ1-2, with unresolved D. Trimming left V 1 base short and J 4 bases short, with 14 bases between. This CDR3 spans 15 amino acids. Germline loops: CDR1 SGHDT, CDR2 YYEEEE. The CDR3 here is CASSLSGRILYGYTF. The CDR3 nucleotides read TGTGCCAGCAGCTTGTCCGGGAGAATCCTCTATGGCTACACCTTC.

The J gene is TRBJ2-2, the V gene TRBV7-7; D possibly uses TRBD1 or TRBD2 (5 bases each). Germline V CDR1 and CDR2: SSHAT, FNYEAQ (reference sequence). V was cut by 7 bases and J by 4 bases, with 10 bases left in between. The CDR3 spans 13 residues. The DNA for the CDR3 is TGTGCCAGCAACCGGGACGGCACCGGGGAGCTGTTTTTT. Protein sequence: CASNRDGTGELFF.

This clone occurred a few times. The chain has TRBV28 and TRBJ1-2; 9 bases agree with TRBD1. In germline, CDR1 is MDHEN, CDR2 SYDVKM. The CDR3 totals 15 residues. The junction had 14 bases not matched to a gene; V was cut back by 7 bases and J by 8 bases. This CDR3 reads CASTSPAQGARGYTF. CDR3 sequence (DNA): TGTGCCAGCACCTCTCCGGCACAGGGGGCGAGAGGCTACACCTTC.

This clone was recorded a few times. This chain connects TRBV2 to TRBJ2-3; 10 positions match TRBD2. Trimming cost V 3 bases and J 5 bases; bases outside gene matches: 8. CDR1 and CDR2 (germline): SNHLY, FYNNEI. The CDR3 is 16 residues long. This CDR3 is CASSEKRTSGVDTQYF. The DNA for the CDR3 is TGTGCCAGCAGTGAGAAGCGGACTAGCGGTGTAGATACGCAGTATTTT.

The chain uses TRBV2 and TRBJ2-5, with 8 nucleotides matching TRBD1. The germline V gene has CDR1 SNHLY and CDR2 FYNNEI. This CDR3 is built from 15 residues. V was pared by 7 bases and J by 7 bases, with 14 bases of the junction left unmatched. This CDR3 is CASTQRAGGDGTQYF. In DNA, the CDR3 is TGTGCCAGCACGCAAAGGGCAGGGGGCGACGGGACCCAGTACTTC.

This clone was detected only a few times. The chain combines TRBV18 with TRBJ1-6; D is perhaps TRBD1 (5 bases). The length of the CDR3 is 15 residues. V lost 6 bases, J lost 7 bases, and 16 bases lay in between. Germline CDR1 reads KGHSH; CDR2 reads LQKENI. DNA of the CDR3: TGTGCCAGCTCCCTGAAGCCAGGGACGAATTCACCCCTCCACTTT. It yields the protein CASSLKPGTNSPLHF.

The chain joins TRBV28 to TRBJ1-5; 8 nucleotides agree with TRBD1. V dropped 5 bases and J dropped 3; count of bases not matched to a gene: 9. The germline V gene encodes CDR1 MDHEN and CDR2 SYDVKM. The CDR3 sequence is 16 residues long. CDR3: CASSPPTGAFNQPQHF. The CDR3 DNA follows: TGTGCCAGCAGTCCACCGACAGGGGCTTTCAATCAGCCCCAGCATTTT.